A selection of T cell receptor beta chains follows, all from one sample in a study of T cell responses to AZD1222 COVID-19 vaccine. Repertoires were generated with immunoSEQ multiplex PCR, while TCRdb's copy carries only in-frame clones and drops some. Of some 95,000 clones in the sample, roughly 88% were seen once. The starting material was peripheral blood, obtained 28 days after the second AZD1222 dose. The receptors derive from an adult who received the AZD1222 COVID-19 vaccine. The conserved cysteine and the conserved F or W are not part of the CDR3 here.

J gene,V gene,CDR3 protein
TRBJ2-5,TRBV20-1,SASGREETQY
TRBJ2-2,TRBV27,ASSLYPDSWAGELF
TRBJ1-2,TRBV9,ASSVDPGIYGYT
TRBJ1-4,TRBV5-4,ASRSQGPNEKLF
TRBJ1-2,TRBV9,ASSPTGGSYGYT
TRBJ2-7,TRBV7-2,ASSLKSGGAYEQY
TRBJ2-7,TRBV6-1,ASSENGGWEQY
TRBJ2-3,TRBV20-1,SASFGTGSRDTQY
TRBJ2-7,TRBV27,ASRAGQSIEQY
TRBJ1-4,TRBV4-2,ASSLGGEGGEKLF
TRBJ1-2,TRBV6-5,ASSRDSANYGYT
TRBJ2-5,TRBV11-3,ASSLVRDQETQY
TRBJ1-5,TRBV19,ASRRGQRGDQPQH
TRBJ2-5,TRBV6-5,ASRLQVAQETQY
TRBJ1-6,TRBV9,ASSVASGVNSPLH
TRBJ2-2,TRBV24-1,ATSDLGRPELF
TRBJ2-1,TRBV7-3,ASSLTGGQNEQF
TRBJ2-7,TRBV18,ASSPQTGGSGIQY
TRBJ2-6,TRBV7-6,ASSLEGRSSGANVLT